The source of this TCR beta chain is a study of OX40 agonist ivuxolimab in advanced cancers. Study-wide results and caveats: Several nonresponders also turned out to have low normalized T-cell clonal expansion. Clonal expansion from baseline to week 6 occurred in both CD4+ and CD8+ T cells.

Generated by immunoSEQ multiplex PCR, the TCRdb table keeps only in-frame clones and is missing some. The profile shows tens of thousands of clones, approximately 82% of them singletons. To note about this clone: Antigen unknown.

Germline lookup yields CDR1 SGHNT and CDR2 YENEEA. The CDR3 sequence is 15 residues long. V was shortened by 3 bases and J by 0 bases, with 10 bases between the two germline ends. This receptor was taken from an adult with an advanced solid tumor such as melanoma, head and neck, liver or kidney cancer. The source was CD4+ or CD8+ T cells sorted from blood, collected in a trial of the OX40 agonist ivuxolimab. The chain has TRBV11-3 and TRBJ2-3; a possible D gene is TRBD2 (6 bases). This CDR3 reads CASSFRSGSTDTQYF. The CDR3 nucleotides are TGTGCCAGCAGCTTTCGGAGCGGGAGCACAGATACGCAGTATTTT.